This T cell receptor beta chain was profiled in a study of blood T cell repertoires in COVID-19. The overall study: PBMCs, B-cell-depleted T cells, or T cells were the source of the cDNA or gDNA that made up the material.

Original processing methods: Estimation of nucleated cell counts was performed using reference gene primer amplification. TCRdb keeps only in-frame clones here, not all; method: immunoSEQ multiplex PCR. V and J calls and clone size come straight from that table; D and trimming were deduced from the DNA. The sample has some 150,000 clones, about 86% seen once; the top ten hold 7.5% to 8.5%. This CDR3 is 12 amino acids long. The V and J genes are TRBV12-1 and TRBJ2-5; TRBD1 is the table's D call and was not checked against the DNA. TRBV12-1 is an annotated pseudogene. This TCR was recovered from a human donor in a cohort sampled during active COVID-19. Sequenced: peripheral blood. CDR3 nucleotide sequence: TGTGCCGGGACAGGGGTTCAAGAGACCCAGTACTTC. Residues: CAGTGVQETQYF.